This T cell receptor beta chain was observed in a study of cytomegalovirus exposure and HLA in healthy donors. The wider study: Researchers previously reported finding fewer than 140 million unique TCR beta sequences from 170 million or so T cells.

CDR1 is KGHSH, CDR2 LQKENI, per germline. Trimming stripped 3 bases from V and 2 bases from J, with 7 bases between. The CDR3 covers 13 residues. The PCR had 60 Vbeta and 13 Jbeta primers. TCRdb keeps only in-frame clones here, not all; method: immunoSEQ multiplex PCR. This table has about 140,000 clones, roughly 65% appearing once. The study, taken as a whole, reports: The study labeled 180 or so TCR beta chains cytomegalovirus-associated. Follow-up analysis later connected one missense variant in DCLRE1C with trimming of TCR beta V- and J-genes.

Worth noting for this clone: Its antigen is as yet unknown.

The chain combines TRBV18 with TRBJ1-2; no clear D. The receptor comes from a woman in her twenties or thirties in good health and CMV-seronegative. Sequenced sample: PBMCs. The CDR3 region is CASSPGENYGYTF. CDR3 sequence (DNA): TGTGCCAGCTCACCGGGAGAGAACTATGGCTACACCTTC.